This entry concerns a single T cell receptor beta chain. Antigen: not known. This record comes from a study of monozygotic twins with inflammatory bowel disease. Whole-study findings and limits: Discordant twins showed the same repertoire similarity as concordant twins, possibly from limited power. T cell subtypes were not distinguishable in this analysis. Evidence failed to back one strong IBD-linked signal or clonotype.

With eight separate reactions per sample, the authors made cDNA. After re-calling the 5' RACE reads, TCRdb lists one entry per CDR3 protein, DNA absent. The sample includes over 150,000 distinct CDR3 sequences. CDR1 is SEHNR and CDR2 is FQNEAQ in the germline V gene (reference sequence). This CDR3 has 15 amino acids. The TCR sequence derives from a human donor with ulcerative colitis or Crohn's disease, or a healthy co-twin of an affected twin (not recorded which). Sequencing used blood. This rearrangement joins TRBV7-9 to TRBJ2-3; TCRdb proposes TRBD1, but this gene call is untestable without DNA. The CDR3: CASSTLTPSADTQYF.